These 10 T cell receptor beta chains came from one sample sequenced in a study of tumor-infiltrating lymphocytes in primary liver carcinoma. Priming with a constant-region primer yielded TCR beta cDNA from 450 to 550 ng total RNA. The TCR beta library was amplified through three nested multiplex PCR rounds in a modified ARM-PCR procedure. With TRBV1-TRBV30 forward primers and a C-beta reverse primer, the first two PCR rounds were run for approximately 10 cycles each. TCRdb fed the multiplex PCR reads into MiXCR, producing one record per CDR3 protein. The profile shows 100,000 to 150,000 distinct CDR3 sequences, 64% of them singletons. Each 20-30 mg portion of unsorted bulk tissue served as the source for co-extraction of RNA and DNA. The sample consisted of liver tumor tissue from sampling region 3. Subset given: tumor region T3, left-lateral pole. Receptor source: a woman aged 55-69 years with primary liver carcinoma and hepatitis B virus infection.

The chain recombines TRBV30 with TRBJ1-2; TRBD1 matches 8 bases. The CDR3 is 14 amino acids. Per the germline V gene, CDR1 is GTSNPN and CDR2 is SVGIG (reference sequence). Losses at the gene ends were 0 bases for V and 9 bases for J; bases not matched to a gene: 9. The CDR3 reads CAWSVGTGGGSYTF. The DNA for the CDR3 is TGTGCCTGGAGTGTGGGGACAGGTGGGGGTAGCTACACCTTC. The full variable domain, completed using reference TRBV30 and TRBJ1-2, is SQTIHQWPATLVQPVGSPLSLECTVEGTSNPNLYWYRQAAGRGLQLLFYSVGIGQISSEVPQNLSASRPQDRQFILSSKKLLLSDSGFYLCAWSVGTGGGSYTFGSGTRLTVV.

For this clonotype: With a much larger clone just one base away, this may be a read error. The chain is built from TRBV6-2 or TRBV6-3 and TRBJ2-1; TRBD2 is a possible D gene (7 bases). This CDR3 is built from 15 residues. Trimming shortened V by 3 bases and J by 9 bases, and 18 bases separated the two germline ends. In germline, CDR1 is MNHEY, CDR2 SVGEGT. CDR3 in DNA: TGTGCCAGCAGTTATAACGCTAGCGGAGGGGGTGAGCAGTTCTTC. As protein: CASSYNASGGGEQFF.

Concerning this clonotype: This likely comes from a read error, as the CDR3 has no conserved phenylalanine or tryptophan at its end. V and J are TRBV11-1 and TRBJ2-2; perhaps TRBD1 as D (5 bases). Germline CDR1 SGHAT, CDR2 FQDESV (reference sequence). This CDR3 contains 12 residues. CDR3 loop: CASSLQVGELFI. The CDR3 DNA reads TGTGCCAGTAGCTTACAGGTCGGGGAGCTGTTTATT.

This chain uses TRBV12-3 or TRBV12-4 with TRBJ2-2, with D perhaps assigned TRBD1 or TRBD2 (5 bases each). V was trimmed by 11 bases and J by 0 bases, leaving 13 bases between them. The CDR3 runs 14 residues. CDR3 nucleotides: TGTGCCGGGAGAAGGGGTGCGAACACCGGGGAGCTGTTTTTT. This sequence encodes CAGRRGANTGELFF.

Note on this clonotype: The DNA is omitted, as the CDR3 cannot be located on it reliably, and the CDR3 follows TCRdb's listing. The chain employs TRBV5-1 and TRBJ2-3; the table calls TRBD2, which could not be checked here. CDR1 is SGHRS and CDR2 is YFSETQ in the germline V gene. The CDR3 is 15 amino acids in total, end residues counted. The CDR3 reads CASRVGAGSTDTQFF.

This clonotype has just a few counts. A much larger clone sits a single nucleotide away, making a read error possible. The chain joins TRBV6-2 or TRBV6-3 to TRBJ2-7; 8 bases are a match to TRBD1. In germline, CDR1 is MNHEY, CDR2 SVGEGT. The CDR3 runs to 15 residues. The DNA of the CDR3 is TGTGCCAGCAGTCCCACCGGGACAGGTCGCTACGGGCAGTACTTC. Its protein product is CASSPTGTGRYGQYF.

Remarks on this clonotype: Possible read error: a much larger clone is one base away. The V call is TRBV6-6, the J call TRBJ2-5; 11 bases are shared with TRBD2. V trimming: 2 bases; J trimming: 4 bases; junction bases outside the gene matches: 6. This CDR3 is 16 amino acids long. Germline V gene data show CDR1 as MNHNY and CDR2 as SVGAGI (reference sequence). Here the CDR3 DNA reads TGTGCCAGCAGTTACGAACTAGCGGGAGAAGGAGAGACCCAGTACTTC. This gives the protein CASSYELAGEGETQYF.

This clonotype was recorded a few times. One base away lies a much larger clone, so this may be a sequencing read error. Written as DNA, the CDR3 is TGTGTCAGCACCTTTGGGACAGAACACTTC. Translating it yields CVSTFGTEHF. This chain joins TRBV5-5 and TRBJ2-5; 7 bases are a match to TRBD1. Germline lookup yields CDR1 SGHKS and CDR2 YYEKEE (reference sequence). CDR3 length equals 10 residues.

This clonotype occurred many times. The chain has TRBV20-1 and TRBJ2-3; D gene ambiguous. The germline V gene encodes CDR1 DFQATT and CDR2 SNEGSKA (reference sequence). There are 11 residues in the CDR3. Trimming shortened V by 2 bases and J by 6 bases, and 6 bases separated the two germline ends. CDR3 DNA sequence: TGCAGTGCTAGACTTTCCGATACGCAGTATTTT. It codes for CSARLSDTQYF.

Points on this clonotype: An end of the junction differs from the germline gene, which may be a read error. The chain carries TRBV12-3 or TRBV12-4 and TRBJ2-1, with D unresolved. This CDR3 is 12 amino acids long. CDR3 protein: CASSFFGYERFF. The CDR3 nucleotides read TGTGCCAGCAGTTTTTTCGGGTATGAGCGGTTCTTC.